This TCR beta chain was obtained from a study of neurological immune-mediated disorders. Germline V gives CDR1 KGHSH, CDR2 LQKENI. The germline V and J ends were trimmed by 0 bases and 7 bases, with 12 bases remaining between them. This CDR3 is 14 amino acids long. TCRdb re-derived calls from the 5' RACE reads in MiXCR, one entry per CDR3 protein. The repertoire has about 38,000 distinct CDR3 sequences, approximately 5% of them found once; the top ten carry 9%. This clonotype was counted ten times or more. The chain recombines TRBV18 with TRBJ1-1; D not certain. What was sequenced was CD4+ T cells from blood. This TCR derives from a man aged 18 to 29 in good health. CDR3 in amino acids: CASSPPSGYSEAFF. In nucleotides, the CDR3 is TGTGCCAGCTCACCACCGTCAGGTTACAGTGAAGCTTTCTTT.